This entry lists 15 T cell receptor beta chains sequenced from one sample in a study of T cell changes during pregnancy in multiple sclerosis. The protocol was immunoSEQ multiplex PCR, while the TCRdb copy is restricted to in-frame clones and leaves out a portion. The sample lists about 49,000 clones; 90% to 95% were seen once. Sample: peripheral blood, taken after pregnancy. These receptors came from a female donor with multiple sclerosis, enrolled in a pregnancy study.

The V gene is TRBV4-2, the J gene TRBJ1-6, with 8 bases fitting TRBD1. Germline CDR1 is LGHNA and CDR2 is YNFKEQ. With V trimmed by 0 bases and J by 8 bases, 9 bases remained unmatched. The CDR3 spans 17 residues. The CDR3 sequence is CASSQEGVGQGYSPLHF. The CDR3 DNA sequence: TGTGCCAGCAGCCAAGAAGGGGTAGGACAGGGATATTCACCCCTCCACTTT.

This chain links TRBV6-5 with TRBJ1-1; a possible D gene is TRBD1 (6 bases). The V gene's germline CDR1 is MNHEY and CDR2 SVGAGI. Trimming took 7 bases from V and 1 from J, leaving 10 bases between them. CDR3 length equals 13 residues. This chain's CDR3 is CASNPTGNTEAFF. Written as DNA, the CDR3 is TGTGCCAGCAATCCGACAGGGAACACTGAAGCTTTCTTT.

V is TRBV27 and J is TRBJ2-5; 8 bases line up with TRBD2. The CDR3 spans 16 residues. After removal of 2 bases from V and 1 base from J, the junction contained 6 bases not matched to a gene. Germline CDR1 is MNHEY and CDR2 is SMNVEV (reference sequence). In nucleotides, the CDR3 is TGTGCCAGCAGTTTAGCGGGGGGCACTACCCAAGAGACCCAGTACTTC. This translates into CASSLAGGTTQETQYF.

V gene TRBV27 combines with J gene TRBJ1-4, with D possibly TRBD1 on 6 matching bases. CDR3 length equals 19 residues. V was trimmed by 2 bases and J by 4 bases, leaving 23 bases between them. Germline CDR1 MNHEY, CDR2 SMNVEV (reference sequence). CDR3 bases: TGTGCCAGCAGTTTACGCTCGGCAGAGTTGGGGGCTTTTAATGAAAAACTGTTTTTT. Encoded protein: CASSLRSAELGAFNEKLFF.

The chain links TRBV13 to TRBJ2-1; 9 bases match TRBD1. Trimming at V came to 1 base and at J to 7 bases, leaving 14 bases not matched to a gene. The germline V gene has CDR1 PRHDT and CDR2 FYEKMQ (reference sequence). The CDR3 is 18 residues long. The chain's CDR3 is CASSLVSFRDRVANEQFF. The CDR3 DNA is TGTGCCAGCAGCTTAGTGTCTTTCCGGGACAGGGTTGCAAATGAGCAGTTCTTC.

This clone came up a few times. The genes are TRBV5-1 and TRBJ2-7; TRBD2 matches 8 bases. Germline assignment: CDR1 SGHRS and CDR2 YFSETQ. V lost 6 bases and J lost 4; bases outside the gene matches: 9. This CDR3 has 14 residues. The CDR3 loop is CASMKHGGAYEQYF. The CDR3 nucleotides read TGCGCCAGCATGAAGCACGGGGGGGCATACGAGCAGTACTTC. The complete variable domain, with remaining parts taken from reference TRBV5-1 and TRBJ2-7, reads KAGVTQTPRYLIKTRGQQVTLSCSPISGHRSVSWYQQTPGQGLQFLFEYFSETQRNKGNFPGRFSGRQFSNSRSEMNVSTLELGDSALYLCASMKHGGAYEQYFGPGTRLTVT.

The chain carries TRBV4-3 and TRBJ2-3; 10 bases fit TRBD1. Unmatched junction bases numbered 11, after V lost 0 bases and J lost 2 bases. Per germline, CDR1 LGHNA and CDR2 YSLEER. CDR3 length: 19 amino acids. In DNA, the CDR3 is TGCGCCAGCAGCCAAGATCGAGTCCGACAGGGGGCCTTCACAGATACGCAGTATTTT. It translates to CASSQDRVRQGAFTDTQYF.

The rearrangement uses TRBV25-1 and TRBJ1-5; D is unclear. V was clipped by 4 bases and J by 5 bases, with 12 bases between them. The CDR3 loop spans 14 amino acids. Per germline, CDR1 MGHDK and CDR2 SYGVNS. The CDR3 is CASSAWRQDQPQHF. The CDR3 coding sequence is TGTGCCAGCAGTGCATGGAGGCAGGATCAGCCCCAGCATTTT.

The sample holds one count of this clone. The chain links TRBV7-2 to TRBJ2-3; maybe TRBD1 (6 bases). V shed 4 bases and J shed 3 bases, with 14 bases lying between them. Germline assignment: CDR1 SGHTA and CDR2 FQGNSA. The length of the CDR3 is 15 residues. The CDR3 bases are TGTGCCAGCAGCTCCTCAGGGGTACGGACAGATACGCAGTATTTT. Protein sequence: CASSSSGVRTDTQYF.

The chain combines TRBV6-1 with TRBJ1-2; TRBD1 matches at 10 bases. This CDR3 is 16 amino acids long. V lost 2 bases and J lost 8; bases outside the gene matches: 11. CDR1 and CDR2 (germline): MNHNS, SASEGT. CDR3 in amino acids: CASSELLLGQGGGYTF. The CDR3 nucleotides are TGTGCCAGCAGTGAATTACTACTCGGACAGGGGGGAGGCTACACCTTC.

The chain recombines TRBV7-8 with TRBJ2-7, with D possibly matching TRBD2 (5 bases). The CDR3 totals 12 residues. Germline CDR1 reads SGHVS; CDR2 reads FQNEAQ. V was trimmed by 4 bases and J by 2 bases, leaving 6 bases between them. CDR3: CASSSGTYEQYF. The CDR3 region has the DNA TGTGCCAGCAGCTCGGGGACCTACGAGCAGTACTTC.

CDR3 in DNA: TGCGCCAGCAGCCAGGACAGGGTGAACACTGAAGCTTTCTTT. Residues: CASSQDRVNTEAFF. V usage is TRBV4-3 and J usage is TRBJ1-1, with 8 bases identical to TRBD1. Germline CDR1 and CDR2: LGHNA and YSLEER. The CDR3 contains 14 residues. Trimming took 3 bases from V and 0 from J; bases not matched to a gene: 0.

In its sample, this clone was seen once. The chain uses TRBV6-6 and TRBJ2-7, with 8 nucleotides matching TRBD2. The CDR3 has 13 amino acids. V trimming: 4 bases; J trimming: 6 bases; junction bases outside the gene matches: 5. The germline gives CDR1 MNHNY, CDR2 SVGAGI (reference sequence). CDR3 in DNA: TGTGCCAGCAGTTCAGGACTAGCAGGCGAGCAGTACTTC. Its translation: CASSSGLAGEQYF.

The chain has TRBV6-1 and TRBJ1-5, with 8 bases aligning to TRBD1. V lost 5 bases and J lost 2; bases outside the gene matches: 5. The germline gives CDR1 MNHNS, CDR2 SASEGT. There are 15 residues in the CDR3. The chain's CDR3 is CASSLGQGGNQPQHF. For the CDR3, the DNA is TGTGCCAGCAGTCTTGGACAGGGTGGCAATCAGCCCCAGCATTTT.

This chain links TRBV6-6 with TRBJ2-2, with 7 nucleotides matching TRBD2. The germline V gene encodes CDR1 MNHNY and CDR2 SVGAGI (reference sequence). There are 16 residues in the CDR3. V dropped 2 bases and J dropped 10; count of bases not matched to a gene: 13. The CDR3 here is CASSYEASGLRAELFF. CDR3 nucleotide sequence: TGTGCCAGCAGTTACGAGGCTAGCGGCCTACGGGCGGAGCTGTTTTTT.